Detailed here is one TCR beta chain. As yet, its antigen is unknown. The sample belongs to a study of CD8+ T cells in alopecia areata. Study observations and caveats: Scalp clonality, along with expanded CD8+ clones among the top 100, was significantly decreased by tofacitinib.

V lost 0 bases, J lost 7 bases, and 9 bases stayed unmatched. The CDR3 loop spans 16 amino acids. Germline loops: CDR1 SGHNT, CDR2 YYREEE (reference sequence). RNA was extracted and reverse transcribed into cDNA as the sequencing template. TCRdb's copy holds only in-frame clones and misses some; the assay was immunoSEQ multiplex PCR. The table has 190,000 or so clones, 55% to 70% seen once. As for treatment: oral pan-JAK inhibitor, 5-10 mg twice daily. From alopecia areata patients, lesional scalp punch biopsies and peripheral blood were collected. The sequencing used CD4+ T cells sorted from blood, collected at week 24, from a patient treated with tofacitinib. The rearrangement links TRBV5-4 to TRBJ2-2, with 7 bases matching TRBD2. The TCR originated in a human donor with alopecia areata. For the CDR3, the DNA is TGTGCCAGCAGCTTGGCGCCTAGCGGAACGAGCGGGGAGCTGTTTTTT. Translated, it gives CASSLAPSGTSGELFF. The complete variable domain, with remaining parts taken from reference TRBV5-4 and TRBJ2-2, reads ETGVTQSPTHLIKTRGQQVTLRCSSQSGHNTVSWYQQALGQGPQFIFQYYREEENGRGNFPPRFSGLQFPNYSSELNVNALELDDSALYLCASSLAPSGTSGELFFGEGSRLTVL.